The 32 T cell receptor beta chains given below trace back to one sample, sequenced in a study of blood T cell repertoires in COVID-19. The data were produced by immunoSEQ multiplex PCR, yet TCRdb's version contains in-frame clones alone and is incomplete. The sample shows roughly 300,000 clones, approximately 89% of them seen only once. The specimen was peripheral blood. The receptors originated from a young woman with COVID-19, enrolled during active disease.

The V and J genes are TRBV5-1 and TRBJ1-5; 7 nucleotides line up with TRBD1. The CDR3 extends over 15 amino acids. The trim removed 5 bases at V and 3 bases at J, leaving 8 bases unmatched. Germline-derived CDR1 and CDR2 are SGHRS and YFSETQ. In DNA form, the CDR3 reads TGCGCCAGCAGTCCTACAGGGGCCCACAATCAGCCCCAGCATTTT. Translated: CASSPTGAHNQPQHF.

This rearrangement joins TRBV7-9 to TRBJ2-5; 9 bases are a match to TRBD2. The CDR3 covers 18 residues. V gave up 5 bases and J gave up 3 bases; unmatched junction bases: 16. Per germline, CDR1 SEHNR and CDR2 FQNEAQ (reference sequence). The CDR3, as DNA: TGTGCCAGCAGCGGAGGTGTAGGTAGCGGGGGCTCAAAAGAGACCCAGTACTTC. This gives the protein CASSGGVGSGGSKETQYF.

The chain has TRBV5-1 and TRBJ1-2; no reliable D call. Germline lookup yields CDR1 SGHRS and CDR2 YFSETQ. The V gene lost 1 base and the J gene lost 4 bases, with 11 bases spanning the gap. The CDR3 length is 14 residues. This CDR3 is CASSLPDGFYGYTF. The CDR3 region has the DNA TGCGCCAGCAGCTTGCCCGACGGGTTCTATGGCTACACCTTC.

CDR3 bases: TGTGCCAGTAGTCCTCTCGACAGGGACAATCAGCCCCAGCATTTT. Amino acids: CASSPLDRDNQPQHF. The genes are TRBV19 and TRBJ1-5, with TRBD1 matching 7 bases. The CDR3 sequence is 15 residues long. Germline-derived CDR1 and CDR2 are LNHDA and SQIVND (reference sequence). V lost 5 bases to trimming and J lost 3 bases; unmatched junction nucleotides: 7.

The sample holds one count of this clone. The genes are TRBV5-8 and TRBJ1-5; 8 nucleotides match TRBD1. The junction had 3 bases not matched to a gene; V was cut back by 4 bases and J by 3 bases. This CDR3 comprises 14 residues. CDR1 and CDR2 from the germline V gene are SGHTS and YDEGEE. CDR3: CASSRTGLNQPQHF. CDR3 in DNA: TGTGCCAGCAGCCGGACAGGGCTCAATCAGCCCCAGCATTTT.

This clone was detected only a few times. This chain connects TRBV12-3 or TRBV12-4 to TRBJ1-1, with TRBD1 matching 7 bases. This CDR3 has 13 amino acids. V shed 8 bases, J shed 6 bases, and the junction held 9 bases outside the gene matches. CDR3 in DNA: TGTGCCAGCTCATACAGGGGAGGAGCTGAAGCTTTCTTT. Protein: CASSYRGGAEAFF.

The chain combines TRBV5-1 with TRBJ1-1; TRBD1 might be the D (5 bases). Germline V gene lookup returns CDR1 SGHRS and CDR2 YFSETQ. The CDR3 has 15 amino acids. V lost 4 bases and J 1 base, leaving 14 bases between the germline ends. The CDR3 reads CASSLIGGGNTEAFF. The CDR3 nucleotides are TGCGCCAGCAGCCTCATAGGCGGGGGGAACACTGAAGCTTTCTTT.

The chain carries TRBV4-2 and TRBJ1-6, with TRBD1 matching 9 bases. CDR3 length: 16 residues. V gave up 0 bases and J gave up 6 bases; unmatched junction bases: 3. The germline V gene encodes CDR1 LGHNA and CDR2 YNFKEQ. CDR3 sequence: CASSQEWTGVNSPLHF. CDR3 nucleotide sequence: TGTGCCAGCAGCCAAGAGTGGACAGGGGTTAATTCACCCCTCCACTTT.

The rearrangement uses TRBV29-1 and TRBJ1-1; the D is unclear. CDR1 and CDR2 (germline): SQVTM, ANQGSEA. The V end was cut by 6 bases, the J end by 0 bases, with 11 bases between. CDR3 length equals 13 residues. CDR3 nucleotide sequence: TGCAGCGTCCTAGCACGAATGAACACTGAAGCTTTCTTT. This translates into CSVLARMNTEAFF.

The CDR3 region is CACTYTGQGNYGYTF. The CDR3 DNA is TGTGCCTGCACCTATACGGGACAGGGGAACTATGGCTACACCTTC. The chain joins TRBV30 to TRBJ1-2; TRBD1 matches 10 bases. Trimming cost V 6 bases and J 2 bases; bases outside gene matches: 9. Germline CDR1 reads GTSNPN; CDR2 reads SVGIG (reference sequence). This CDR3 has 15 residues.

V and J are TRBV7-9 and TRBJ1-1; 7 positions match TRBD1. Germline V gene lookup returns CDR1 SEHNR and CDR2 FQNEAQ (reference sequence). The junction had 5 bases not matched to a gene; V was cut back by 1 base and J by 6 bases. This CDR3 has 14 amino acids. This CDR3 is CASSLVQGVAEAFF. CDR3 nucleotide sequence: TGTGCCAGCAGCTTAGTCCAGGGGGTAGCTGAAGCTTTCTTT. The variable domain in full, with the rest retrieved from reference TRBV7-9 and TRBJ1-1, is DTGVSQNPRHKITKRGQNVTFRCDPISEHNRLYWYRQTLGQGPEFLTYFQNEAQLEKSRLLSDRFSAERPKGSFSTLEIQRTEQGDSAMYLCASSLVQGVAEAFFGQGTRLTVV.

The rearrangement uses TRBV27 and TRBJ2-2, with D unclear. From germline, CDR1 is MNHEY and CDR2 SMNVEV (reference sequence). This CDR3 is built from 12 residues. Trimming removed 2 bases from V and 6 bases from J, with 4 bases in between. The CDR3 here is CASSLRSGELFF. The CDR3 DNA reads as TGTGCCAGCAGTTTACGTTCCGGGGAGCTGTTTTTT.

The chain links TRBV11-2 to TRBJ2-2, with D possibly TRBD1 on 5 matching bases. Germline V gene sequence: CDR1 SGHAT, CDR2 FQNNGV. The CDR3 has 17 amino acids. V was clipped by 1 base and J by 5 bases, with 17 bases between them. In DNA form, the CDR3 reads TGTGCCAGCAGCTTAGCCTTGGCAGGAACAGGAACCGGGGAGCTGTTTTTT. This translates into CASSLALAGTGTGELFF.

V gene TRBV2 combines with J gene TRBJ1-4; unclear D gene. Deletions cut 4 bases from V and 6 bases from J, with 15 bases between. The CDR3 spans 15 residues. The germline gives CDR1 SNHLY, CDR2 FYNNEI. The CDR3 sequence: CASSGREEYDEKLFF. In DNA, the CDR3 is TGTGCCAGCAGTGGTAGGGAGGAGTACGATGAAAAACTGTTTTTT.

The chain uses TRBV5-4 and TRBJ2-5; D might be TRBD2 (6 bases). Germline assignment: CDR1 SGHNT and CDR2 YYREEE (reference sequence). Trimming pared 6 bases from V and 2 bases from J, leaving 14 bases between. The CDR3 length is 14 residues. The DNA for the CDR3 is TGTGCCAGCACCCCGGAGGGTTTTCAAGAGACCCAGTACTTC. Protein product: CASTPEGFQETQYF.

The V and J genes are TRBV19 and TRBJ2-2, with D possibly being TRBD1 (6 bases). Germline CDR1 is LNHDA and CDR2 is SQIVND (reference sequence). The CDR3 runs 15 residues. V lost 3 bases to trimming and J lost 6 bases, with 14 bases between them. The CDR3 nucleotides are TGTGCCAGTAGTATTCAGGGGCGGATGGCCGGGGAGCTGTTTTTT. It codes for CASSIQGRMAGELFF. The entire variable domain, with the rest obtained from reference TRBV19 and TRBJ2-2, is as follows: DGGITQSPKYLFRKEGQNVTLSCEQNLNHDAMYWYRQDPGQGLRLIYYSQIVNDFQKGDIAEGYSVSREKKESFPLTVTSAQKNPTAFYLCASSIQGRMAGELFFGEGSRLTVL.

The chain employs TRBV19 and TRBJ1-1; 10 positions agree with TRBD1. The CDR3 totals 16 residues. Germline CDR1 LNHDA, CDR2 SQIVND (reference sequence). After removal of 5 bases from V and 4 bases from J, the junction contained 10 bases not matched to a gene. CDR3 nucleotides: TGTGCCAGTAGTTCACGGACAGGGGGTAAGGGCACTGAAGCTTTCTTT. This gives the protein CASSSRTGGKGTEAFF.

The genes are TRBV6-5 and TRBJ2-1; TRBD2 agrees at 10 bases. The length of the CDR3 is 15 residues. Germline CDR1 MNHEY, CDR2 SVGAGI. The V and J ends lost 5 bases and 4 bases, in that order; junction bases with no gene match: 5. CDR3 DNA: TGTGCCAGCAGTCTTAGCGGGGGGATTTACAATGAGCAGTTCTTC. Translated, it gives CASSLSGGIYNEQFF.

The CDR3 region has the DNA TGTGCCAGCAGCCTATCCACGAGGCTTTATAATTCACCCCTCCACTTT. Amino acid sequence: CASSLSTRLYNSPLHF. The chain is built from TRBV7-9 and TRBJ1-6; no firm D call. The germline V gene has CDR1 SEHNR and CDR2 FQNEAQ (reference sequence). The CDR3 runs to 16 residues. V lost 5 bases, J lost 4 bases, and 15 bases lay in between. Full variable domain (rest looked up from reference TRBV7-9 and TRBJ1-6): DTGVSQNPRHKITKRGQNVTFRCDPISEHNRLYWYRQTLGQGPEFLTYFQNEAQLEKSRLLSDRFSAERPKGSFSTLEIQRTEQGDSAMYLCASSLSTRLYNSPLHFGNGTRLTVT.

The V gene is TRBV6-5, the J gene TRBJ1-2; a possible D gene is TRBD1 (6 bases). The V end lost 1 base, the J end lost 7 bases, and 16 bases lay between the germline ends. The CDR3 runs to 15 residues. Germline assignment: CDR1 MNHEY and CDR2 SVGAGI. In DNA form, the CDR3 reads TGTGCCAGCAGTTACTGGCGGGGGGCCACCTCTGGCTACACCTTC. This gives the protein CASSYWRGATSGYTF.

The chain employs TRBV19 and TRBJ1-5; tentative D call: TRBD1 (6 bases). The CDR3 covers 15 residues. CDR1 and CDR2 from the germline V gene are LNHDA and SQIVND (reference sequence). V was cut by 6 bases and J by 0 bases, with 12 bases left in between. The CDR3 DNA reads as TGTGCCAGTAGAGGACAGCTCTATAGCAATCAGCCCCAGCATTTT. Translating gives CASRGQLYSNQPQHF.

The J gene is TRBJ1-1, the V gene TRBV10-1; D is perhaps TRBD1 (6 bases). Deletions cut 8 bases from V and 1 base from J, with 14 bases between. The CDR3 consists of 14 residues. The germline gives CDR1 WNHNN, CDR2 SYGVQD (reference sequence). In nucleotides, the CDR3 is TGCGCCAGCTCTAGTGAAGGGGGGAACACTGAAGCTTTCTTT. Translation gives CASSSEGGNTEAFF.

The rearrangement links TRBV5-1 to TRBJ1-2, with TRBD1 matching 9 bases. Germline assignment: CDR1 SGHRS and CDR2 YFSETQ. The V and J ends lost 4 bases and 5 bases, in that order; junction bases with no gene match: 6. CDR3 length: 14 amino acids. CDR3 protein: CASSAGTGPYGYTF. For the CDR3, the DNA is TGCGCCAGCAGCGCCGGGACAGGGCCATATGGCTACACCTTC.

V and J are TRBV13 and TRBJ2-2; 7 bases are shared with TRBD2. V lost 10 bases to trimming and J lost 4 bases; unmatched junction nucleotides: 9. The CDR3 totals 14 residues. Germline V gene sequence: CDR1 PRHDT, CDR2 FYEKMQ (reference sequence). In DNA, the CDR3 is TGTGCCACCAGAAGAGCGGGGTCCACCGGGGAGCTGTTTTTT. It translates to CATRRAGSTGELFF.

The chain employs TRBV2 and TRBJ2-1; D perhaps matches TRBD2 (5 bases). V lost 7 bases and J 1 base, leaving 11 bases between the germline ends. The CDR3 contains 14 residues. Germline-derived CDR1 and CDR2 are SNHLY and FYNNEI. Here the CDR3 DNA reads TGTGCCAGCAAAAGGACTTCTTCCTACAATGAGCAGTTCTTC. It is translated as CASKRTSSYNEQFF.

The chain links TRBV19 to TRBJ2-1; D is perhaps TRBD1 (6 bases). Germline V gene sequence: CDR1 LNHDA, CDR2 SQIVND (reference sequence). CDR3 length equals 12 residues. V was trimmed by 4 bases and J by 7 bases, leaving 8 bases between them. In DNA, the CDR3 is TGTGCCAGTAGTAAAACAGGGAATGAGCAGTTCTTC. It translates to CASSKTGNEQFF.

V and J are TRBV6-6 and TRBJ1-5; possibly TRBD1 for D (5 bases). The CDR3 loop spans 16 amino acids. CDR1 MNHNY and CDR2 SVGAGI come from the germline V gene (reference sequence). The V and J ends lost 0 bases and 4 bases respectively, with 13 bases between them. The CDR3 region is CASSYSFQGGNQPQHF. In nucleotides, the CDR3 is TGTGCCAGCAGTTACTCCTTCCAGGGAGGTAATCAGCCCCAGCATTTT.

V is TRBV5-4 and J is TRBJ1-1; no definite D call. Germline-derived CDR1 and CDR2 are SGHNT and YYREEE (reference sequence). V gave up 1 base and J gave up 0 bases, with 10 bases separating them. The CDR3 extends over 15 amino acids. CDR3 sequence (DNA): TGTGCCAGCAGCTTGCCCGGCGGCATGAACACTGAAGCTTTCTTT. It specifies CASSLPGGMNTEAFF.

The rearrangement links TRBV28 to TRBJ1-4; D call uncertain. Looked up from germline, CDR1 is MDHEN and CDR2 is SYDVKM. V was trimmed by 5 bases and J by 8 bases, leaving 24 bases between them. The CDR3 loop spans 17 amino acids. In DNA form, the CDR3 reads TGTGCCAGCAGTGAGCGACGGGGAAGGCGGCTCGGGGAAAAACTGTTTTTT. Translation: CASSERRGRRLGEKLFF.

This clone showed up just once. This chain links TRBV2 with TRBJ2-7; tentative D call: TRBD1 (6 bases). Deletions cut 6 bases from V and 6 bases from J, with 18 bases between. The CDR3 loop spans 14 amino acids. In germline, CDR1 is SNHLY, CDR2 FYNNEI. CDR3 region: CASRPTAGASEQYV. As DNA, the CDR3 is TGTGCCAGCAGGCCTACAGCAGGGGCTTCCGAGCAGTACGTC.

This rearrangement joins TRBV7-9 to TRBJ2-3; 9 bases match TRBD2. With V trimmed by 8 bases and J by 5 bases, 5 bases remained unmatched. Germline CDR1 reads SEHNR; CDR2 reads FQNEAQ (reference sequence). The CDR3 is 13 amino acids. CDR3 protein: CASRRGGGDTQYF. The CDR3 coding sequence is TGTGCCAGCCGGCGGGGGGGAGGAGATACGCAGTATTTT.

This clone was seen only once. The gene calls are TRBV14 and TRBJ1-2; no reliable D call. The CDR3 is made up of 13 amino acids. V dropped 4 bases and J dropped 2 bases, with 8 bases sitting between them. The germline V gene has CDR1 SGHDN and CDR2 FVKESK. CDR3 protein: CASSPYRNYGYTF. CDR3 nucleotides: TGTGCCAGCAGCCCCTACAGAAACTATGGCTACACCTTC.